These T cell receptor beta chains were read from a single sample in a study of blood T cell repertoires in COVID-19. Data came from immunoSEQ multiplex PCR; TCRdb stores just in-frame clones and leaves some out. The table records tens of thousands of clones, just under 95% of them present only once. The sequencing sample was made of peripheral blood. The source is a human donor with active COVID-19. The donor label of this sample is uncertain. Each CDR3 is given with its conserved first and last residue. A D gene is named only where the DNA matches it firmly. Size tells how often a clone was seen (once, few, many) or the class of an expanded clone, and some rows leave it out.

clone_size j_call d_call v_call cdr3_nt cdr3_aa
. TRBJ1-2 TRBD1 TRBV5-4 TGTGCCAGCAGCCTCCGGGACAGGAGCTTATATGGCTACACCTTC CASSLRDRSLYGYTF
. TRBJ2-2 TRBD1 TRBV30 TGTGCCTGGAGAACTCGGACAGGGGGCAACACCGGGGAGCTGTTTTTT CAWRTRTGGNTGELFF
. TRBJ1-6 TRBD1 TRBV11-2 TGTGCCAGCAGCCCACCGGGACAGGGGTTCGTACTCCACTTT CASSPPGQGFVLHF
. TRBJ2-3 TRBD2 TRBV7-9 TGTGCCAGCAGCTGGCTGGGGACTAGCAGAGATACGCAGTATTTT CASSWLGTSRDTQYF
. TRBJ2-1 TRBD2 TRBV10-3 TGTGCCACGACCCCACTCGGGACTAGAAATAATGAGCAGTTCTTC CATTPLGTRNNEQFF
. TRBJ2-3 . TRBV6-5 TGTGCCAGCAAAACCTCCTATAGCACAGATACGCAGTATTTT CASKTSYSTDTQYF
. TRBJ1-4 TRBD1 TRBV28 TGTGCCAGCAGTGAGAACAGGGGGCTTAGTGAAAAACTGTTTTTT CASSENRGLSEKLFF
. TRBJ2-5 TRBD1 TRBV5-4 TGTGCCAGCAGGGGACAGGGGATGGAGACCCAGTACTTC CASRGQGMETQYF
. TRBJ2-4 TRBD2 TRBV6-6 TGTGCCAGCAGTCCCGTTGCGGGAGAGAACATTCAGTACTTC CASSPVAGENIQYF
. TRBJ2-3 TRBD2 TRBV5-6 TGTGCCAGCAGACTTACTAGCGGGAGTATCTCAGATACGCAGTATTTT CASRLTSGSISDTQYF
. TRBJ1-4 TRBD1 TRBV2 TGTGCCAGCAGTAAGGGCAGAGGACAGGGGGACTTTAATGAAAAACTGTTTTTT CASSKGRGQGDFNEKLFF
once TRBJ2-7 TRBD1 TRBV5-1 TGCGCCAGCAGCTTGGCCAGGGACAGGGACGAGCAGTACTTC CASSLARDRDEQYF